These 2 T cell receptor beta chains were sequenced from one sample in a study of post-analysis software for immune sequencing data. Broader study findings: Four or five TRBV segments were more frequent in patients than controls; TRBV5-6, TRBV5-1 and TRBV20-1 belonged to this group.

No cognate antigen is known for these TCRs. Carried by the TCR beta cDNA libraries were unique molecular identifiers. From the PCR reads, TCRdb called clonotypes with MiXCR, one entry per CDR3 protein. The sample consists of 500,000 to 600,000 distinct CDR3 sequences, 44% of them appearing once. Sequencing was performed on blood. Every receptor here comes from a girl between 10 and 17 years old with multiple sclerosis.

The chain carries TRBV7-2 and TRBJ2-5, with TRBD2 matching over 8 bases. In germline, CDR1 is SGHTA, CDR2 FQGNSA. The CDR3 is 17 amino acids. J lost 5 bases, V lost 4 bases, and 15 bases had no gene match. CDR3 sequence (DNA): TGTGCCAGCAGCTCAAGGCCAAGAGCGGGAGTACGGGAGACCCAGTACTTC. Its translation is CASSSRPRAGVRETQYF. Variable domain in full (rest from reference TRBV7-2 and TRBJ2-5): GAGVSQSPSNKVTEKGKDVELRCDPISGHTALYWYRQSLGQGLEFLIYFQGNSAPDKSGLPSDRFSAERTGGSVSTLTIQRTQQEDSAVYLCASSSRPRAGVRETQYFGPGTRLLVL.

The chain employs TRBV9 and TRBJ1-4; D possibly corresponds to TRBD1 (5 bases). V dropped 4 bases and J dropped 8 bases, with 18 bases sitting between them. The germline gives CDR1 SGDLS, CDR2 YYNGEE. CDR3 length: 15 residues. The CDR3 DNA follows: TGTGCCAGCAGCCCCTCCGGGGCTCGAGAGGAAAAACTGTTTTTT. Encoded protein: CASSPSGAREEKLFF.